This is a list of T cell receptor beta chains from one sample in a study of spatial heterogeneity in lung cancer. A single record per CDR3 protein comes from TCRdb applying MiXCR to the 5' RACE reads. Of about 70,000 distinct CDR3 sequences detected, approximately 8.9% appear once; the ten largest clones hold 1.5% to 2%. The source material was PBMCs, sampled at follow-up. The receptors stem from a female donor with early-stage non-small cell lung cancer. Both conserved end residues are part of each CDR3. The D gene is left open where the match is weak. The size field is filled for only some rows; it gives once, few, many or a size class.

v_call	j_call	clone_size	d_call	cdr3_aa	cdr3_nt
TRBV28	TRBJ2-5	few	-	CASSFPSLQTQYF	TGTGCCAGCAGTTTCCCTTCCCTCCAGACCCAGTACTTC
TRBV20-1	TRBJ2-6	many	-	CSASSGSSGANVLTF	TGCAGTGCTAGTTCGGGTTCCTCTGGGGCCAACGTCCTGACTTTC
TRBV18	TRBJ2-7	few	-	CASSPKGLGLTYEQYF	TGTGCCAGCTCACCTAAGGGCCTTGGGCTCACCTACGAGCAGTACTTC
TRBV28	TRBJ2-2	-	TRBD2	CASSLIAGNTGELFF	TGTGCCAGCAGTTTGATAGCGGGGAACACCGGGGAGCTGTTTTTT
TRBV4-2	TRBJ2-1	few	TRBD2	CASSQTSGTSGYNEQFF	TGTGCCAGCAGCCAAACCAGTGGGACTAGCGGCTACAATGAGCAGTTCTTC
TRBV4-1	TRBJ2-3	many	-	CASSPRAENTDTQYF	TGCGCCAGCAGCCCAAGAGCGGAAAACACAGATACGCAGTATTTT
TRBV3-1	TRBJ1-3	few	-	CASSPGTAGTIYF	TGTGCCAGCAGCCCGGGGACTGCGGGGACCATATATTTT
TRBV27	TRBJ1-5	few	-	CASSSGTHQPQHF	TGTGCCAGCAGTTCAGGCACTCATCAGCCCCAGCATTTT
TRBV11-2	TRBJ2-3	once	TRBD2	CASSLEASSGGDAQYF	TGTGCCAGCAGCTTAGAGGCGTCCTCGGGAGGGGATGCGCAGTATTTT
TRBV10-3	TRBJ2-6	many	TRBD2	CAISEYLAGGSGANVLTF	TGTGCCATCAGTGAGTACCTAGCGGGAGGATCTGGGGCCAACGTCCTGACTTTC
TRBV11-2	TRBJ2-7	few	TRBD2	CASSLDLAVYEQYF	TGTGCCAGCAGCTTAGATCTAGCGGTGTACGAGCAGTACTTC
TRBV5-1	TRBJ2-5	-	-	CASSLEADHEETQYF	TGCGCCAGCAGCTTGGAAGCGGATCATGAGGAGACCCAGTACTTC
TRBV29-1	TRBJ1-5	many	TRBD1	CSVETGGGQPQHF	TGCAGCGTTGAGACAGGGGGCGGACAGCCCCAGCATTTT
TRBV27	TRBJ2-3	many	TRBD2	CASNRLAGGPDTQYF	TGTGCCAGCAACCGACTAGCGGGAGGGCCAGATACGCAGTATTTT
TRBV19	TRBJ1-5	many	-	CASSLQNQPQHF	TGTGCCAGTAGTCTTCAAAATCAGCCCCAGCATTTT
TRBV19	TRBJ2-5	-	-	CASSKYHQETQYF	TGTGCCAGTAGTAAATACCACCAAGAGACCCAGTACTTC
TRBV6-6	TRBJ2-1	-	-	CASRHDFEAYNEQFF	TGTGCCAGCAGACACGACTTTGAGGCCTACAATGAGCAGTTCTTC
TRBV29-1	TRBJ2-6	many	-	CSVEGSGANVLTF	TGCAGCGTTGAGGGCTCTGGGGCCAACGTCCTGACTTTC
TRBV5-1	TRBJ1-1	many	-	CASSPRQGETDTEAFF	TGCGCCAGCAGCCCAAGGCAGGGCGAGACGGACACTGAAGCTTTCTTT
TRBV7-6	TRBJ2-7	many	TRBD1	CASSTGTGGHEQYF	TGTGCCAGCAGCACCGGGACAGGGGGCCACGAGCAGTACTTC
TRBV29-1	TRBJ2-7	many	TRBD2	CSVGRRLAGDEQYF	TGCAGCGTTGGCCGTCGGCTAGCGGGAGACGAGCAGTACTTC
TRBV30	TRBJ2-7	many	-	CAWSANYEQYF	TGTGCCTGGAGTGCTAATTACGAGCAGTACTTC
TRBV27	TRBJ1-2	many	-	CASSFAGANYGYTF	TGTGCCAGCAGTTTCGCAGGGGCTAACTATGGCTACACCTTC
TRBV9	TRBJ2-7	many	-	CASSPQIRGKIEQYF	TGTGCCAGCAGCCCCCAGATACGGGGCAAGATCGAGCAGTACTTC
TRBV7-9	TRBJ2-1	few	-	CASSRTYNEQFF	TGTGCCAGCAGCCGGACCTACAATGAGCAGTTCTTC
TRBV27	TRBJ1-1	many	-	CASSLAVGNTEAFF	TGTGCCAGCAGTTTGGCAGTGGGGAACACTGAAGCTTTCTTT
TRBV28	TRBJ2-3	-	-	CASTPGPFYTQYF	TGTGCCAGCACGCCCGGGCCTTTCTATACGCAGTATTTT
TRBV7-3	TRBJ2-3	many	TRBD2	CASSSGGIGTDTQYF	TGTGCCAGCAGTTCGGGGGGGATTGGAACAGATACGCAGTATTTT
TRBV20-1	TRBJ2-1	many	-	CSADHRAYNEQFF	TGCAGTGCTGATCACAGGGCCTACAATGAGCAGTTCTTC
TRBV29-1	TRBJ2-1	many	-	CSARTVSSYNEQFF	TGCAGCGCCAGGACGGTCAGCTCCTACAATGAGCAGTTCTTC
TRBV4-1	TRBJ2-1	many	-	CASSPSQTSSYNEQFF	TGCGCCAGCAGCCCCTCTCAGACTAGCTCCTACAATGAGCAGTTCTTC
TRBV10-3	TRBJ2-1	many	-	CAISEILAANEQFF	TGTGCCATCAGTGAGATATTAGCGGCTAATGAGCAGTTCTTC
TRBV15	TRBJ1-3	-	-	CATSSGSSGNTIYF	TGTGCCACCAGCAGTGGCTCCTCTGGAAACACCATATATTTT
TRBV5-1	TRBJ1-5	many	-	CASSPMGGEGGNQPQHF	TGCGCCAGCAGCCCGATGGGAGGGGAAGGTGGCAATCAGCCCCAGCATTTT
TRBV5-1	TRBJ2-7	-	-	CASSLLAASGAYEQYF	TGCGCCAGCAGCTTGCTAGCCGCCTCCGGCGCCTACGAGCAGTACTTC
TRBV6-6	TRBJ1-1	many	TRBD1	CASSYQRQGGTEAFF	TGTGCCAGCAGTTACCAGAGACAGGGAGGGACTGAAGCTTTCTTT
TRBV5-1	TRBJ2-7	-	-	CASSSGSSYEQYF	TGCGCCAGCAGCTCGGGCAGCTCCTACGAGCAGTACTTC
TRBV19	TRBJ1-2	many	-	CASSIDISNGYTF	TGTGCCAGTAGTATAGACATATCGAATGGCTACACCTTC
TRBV7-2	TRBJ2-1	-	-	CASSLYGGVGEQFF	TGTGCCAGCAGCTTATACGGGGGAGTCGGTGAGCAGTTCTTC
TRBV29-1	TRBJ1-1	many	-	CSVELTPDSPRTEAFF	TGCAGCGTTGAACTAACCCCGGACAGCCCCCGAACTGAAGCTTTCTTT
TRBV12-3/TRBV12-4	TRBJ2-4	-	-	CASSLLSGDLGNIQYF	TGTGCCAGCAGTTTACTTTCGGGGGATCTGGGAAACATTCAGTACTTC
TRBV25-1	TRBJ1-1	-	-	CASSEQGGFSHGEAFF	TGTGCCAGCAGTGAACAGGGCGGGTTCTCACACGGTGAAGCTTTCTTT
TRBV27	TRBJ2-4	few	TRBD1	CASSPTGWWNIQYF	TGTGCCAGCAGCCCGACAGGGTGGTGGAACATTCAGTACTTC
TRBV7-9	TRBJ2-1	many	TRBD2	CASSFRDFSGRDEQFF	TGTGCCAGCAGCTTCAGGGACTTCTCCGGGAGGGATGAGCAGTTCTTC
TRBV4-1	TRBJ2-7	many	-	CASSQVRTGIPLYEQYF	TGCGCCAGCAGCCAAGTTCGCACCGGGATTCCCCTCTACGAGCAGTACTTC
TRBV28	TRBJ2-1	-	-	CASSPSGVSSYNEQFF	TGTGCCAGCAGTCCCTCTGGCGTAAGCTCCTACAATGAGCAGTTCTTC
TRBV28	TRBJ2-3	few	TRBD2	CASSHLGREGSDTQYF	TGTGCCAGCAGTCACTTAGGGCGGGAGGGTTCAGATACGCAGTATTTT
TRBV29-1	TRBJ2-1	few	-	CSVVVLASANEQFF	TGCAGCGTTGTAGTGTTGGCTAGCGCCAATGAGCAGTTCTTC
TRBV30	TRBJ1-1	many	TRBD1	CAWSPGTGGAEEAFF	TGTGCCTGGAGTCCAGGAACAGGGGGCGCCGAAGAAGCTTTCTTT
TRBV12-3/TRBV12-4	TRBJ2-1	-	-	CASSFERPGNEQFF	TGTGCCAGCAGTTTTGAAAGACCAGGCAATGAGCAGTTCTTC
TRBV6-6	TRBJ2-5	-	-	CASTYRGLVEAQYF	TGTGCCAGCACCTACCGGGGGTTAGTCGAGGCCCAGTACTTC
TRBV12-3/TRBV12-4	TRBJ1-4	many	-	CASSFIGFNNEKLFF	TGTGCCAGCAGTTTCATCGGGTTTAATAATGAAAAACTGTTTTTT
TRBV28	TRBJ1-5	many	TRBD1	CASKGNRGLNSNQPQHF	TGTGCCAGCAAAGGGAACAGGGGCCTAAATAGCAATCAGCCCCAGCATTTT
TRBV24-1	TRBJ1-5	many	-	CATQGQGGNQPQHF	TGTGCCACCCAAGGGCAGGGCGGCAATCAGCCCCAGCATTTT
TRBV9	TRBJ2-5	many	-	CASSVGQAQGETQYF	TGTGCCAGCAGCGTAGGCCAGGCCCAAGGGGAGACCCAGTACTTC
TRBV7-2	TRBJ2-1	-	TRBD2	CASSWGGSNEQFF	TGTGCCAGCAGCTGGGGCGGGAGCAATGAGCAGTTCTTC
TRBV4-1	TRBJ2-1	-	-	CASSQFSGMSEQFF	TGCGCCAGCAGCCAATTTTCAGGGATGAGTGAGCAGTTCTTC
TRBV14	TRBJ1-1	many	TRBD1	CASRVSGGTEAFF	TGTGCCAGCAGAGTTTCAGGGGGCACTGAAGCTTTCTTT
TRBV7-2	TRBJ2-1	many	TRBD2	CASSSSGRGYNEQFF	TGTGCCAGCAGCTCGAGCGGGAGGGGCTACAATGAGCAGTTCTTC
TRBV6-5	TRBJ2-7	-	TRBD2	CASSLAGGVYEQYF	TGTGCCAGCAGTCTAGCGGGAGGGGTCTACGAGCAGTACTTC